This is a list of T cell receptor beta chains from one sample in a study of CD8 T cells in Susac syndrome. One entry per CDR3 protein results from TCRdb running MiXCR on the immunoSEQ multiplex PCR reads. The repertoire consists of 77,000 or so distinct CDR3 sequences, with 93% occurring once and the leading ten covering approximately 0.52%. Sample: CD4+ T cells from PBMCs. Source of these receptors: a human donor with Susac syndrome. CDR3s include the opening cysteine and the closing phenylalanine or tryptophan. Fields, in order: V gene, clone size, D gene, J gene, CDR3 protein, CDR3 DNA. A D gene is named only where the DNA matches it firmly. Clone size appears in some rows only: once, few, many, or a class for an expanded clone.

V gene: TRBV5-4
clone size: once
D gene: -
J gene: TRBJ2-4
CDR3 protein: CASSFRGRDIQYF
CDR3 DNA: TGTGCCAGCAGCTTCCGGGGCAGGGACATTCAGTACTTC

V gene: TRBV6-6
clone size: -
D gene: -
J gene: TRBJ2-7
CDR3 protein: CASSYSVGGNDEQYF
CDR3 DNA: TGTGCCAGCAGTTACTCGGTGGGGGGCAACGACGAGCAGTACTTC

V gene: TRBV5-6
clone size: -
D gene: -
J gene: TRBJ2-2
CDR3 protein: CASSFARDTGELFF
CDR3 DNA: TGTGCCAGCAGCTTCGCCCGGGACACCGGGGAGCTGTTTTTT

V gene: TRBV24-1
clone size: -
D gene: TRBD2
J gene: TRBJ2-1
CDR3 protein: CATRPARRVAGGLGINYNEQFF
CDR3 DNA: TGTGCCACCAGGCCAGCCCGGCGGGTAGCGGGAGGCCTAGGGATAAACTACAATGAGCAGTTCTTC

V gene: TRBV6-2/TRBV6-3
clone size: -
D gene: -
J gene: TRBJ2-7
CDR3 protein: CASRDRKAGNYEQYF
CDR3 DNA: TGTGCCAGCAGGGACCGGAAGGCGGGAAACTACGAGCAGTACTTC

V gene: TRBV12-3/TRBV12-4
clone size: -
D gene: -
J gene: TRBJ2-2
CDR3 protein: CASKYSANTGELFF
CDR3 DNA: TGTGCCAGCAAATACAGCGCGAACACCGGGGAGCTGTTTTTT

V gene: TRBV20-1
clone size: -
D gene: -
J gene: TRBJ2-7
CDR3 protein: CSATGSGSAYEQYF
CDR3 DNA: TGCAGTGCTACTGGGAGCGGGTCCGCCTACGAGCAGTACTTC

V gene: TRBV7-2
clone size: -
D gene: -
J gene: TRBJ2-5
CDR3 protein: CASSLRDLQETQYF
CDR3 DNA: TGTGCCAGCAGCTTAAGGGACCTCCAAGAGACCCAGTACTTC

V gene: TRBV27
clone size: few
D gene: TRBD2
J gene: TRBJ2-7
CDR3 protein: CASSRGTSVSYEQYF
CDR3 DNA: TGTGCCAGCAGCCGAGGGACTAGCGTGTCCTACGAGCAGTACTTC

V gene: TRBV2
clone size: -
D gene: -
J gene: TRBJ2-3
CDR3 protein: CAIGEDTQYF
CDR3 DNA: TGTGCCATTGGGGAAGATACGCAGTATTTT

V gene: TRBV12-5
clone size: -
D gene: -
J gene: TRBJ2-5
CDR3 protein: CASGLGRAIRETQYF
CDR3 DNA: TGTGCTAGTGGTTTGGGTCGGGCGATTCGGGAGACCCAGTACTTC

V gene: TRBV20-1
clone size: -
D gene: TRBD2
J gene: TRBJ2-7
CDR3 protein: CSARRRDDLAGGTYEQYF
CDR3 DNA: TGCAGTGCTAGGCGTCGAGACGATCTAGCGGGAGGAACCTACGAGCAGTACTTC

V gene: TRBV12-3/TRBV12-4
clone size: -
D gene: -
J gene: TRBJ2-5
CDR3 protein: CASTKGETQYF
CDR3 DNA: TGTGCCAGCACAAAAGGAGAGACCCAGTACTTC

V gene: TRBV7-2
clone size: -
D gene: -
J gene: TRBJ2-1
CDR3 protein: CASSLRSEQFF
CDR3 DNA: TGTGCCAGCAGCCTTCGGAGTGAGCAGTTCTTC

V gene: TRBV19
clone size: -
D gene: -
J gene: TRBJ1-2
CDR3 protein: CASSIVTRADYGYTF
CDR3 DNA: TGTGCCAGTAGTATAGTCACCAGGGCGGACTATGGCTACACCTTC

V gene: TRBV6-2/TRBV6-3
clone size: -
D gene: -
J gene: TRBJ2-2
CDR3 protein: CASSYQGSTGELFF
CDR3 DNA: TGTGCCAGCAGTTACCAGGGAAGCACCGGGGAGCTGTTTTTT

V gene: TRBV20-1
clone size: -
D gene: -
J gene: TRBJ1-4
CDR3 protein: CSARGGTTEKLFF
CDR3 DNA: TGCAGTGCTAGAGGCGGTACGACGGAAAAACTGTTTTTT

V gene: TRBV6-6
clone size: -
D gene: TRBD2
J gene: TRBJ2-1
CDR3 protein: CASRPSGGVYEQFF
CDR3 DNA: TGTGCCAGCAGACCTAGCGGGGGGGTCTATGAGCAGTTCTTC

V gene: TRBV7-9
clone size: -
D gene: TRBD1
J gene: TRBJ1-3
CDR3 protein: CASSPGQGRRNTIYF
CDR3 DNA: TGTGCCAGCAGCCCGGGACAGGGTAGGAGGAACACCATATATTTT

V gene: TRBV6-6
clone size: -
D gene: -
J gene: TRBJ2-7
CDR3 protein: CASSFGGYYEQYF
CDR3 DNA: TGTGCCAGCAGCTTCGGGGGTTACTACGAGCAGTACTTC